A few counts support the clone carrying this T cell receptor (beta chain). Its specificity is unknown. The data belong to a study of post-analysis software for immune sequencing data. Study summary: Courses of disease covered relapsing-remitting, secondary progressive and progressive-relapsing multiple sclerosis.

CDR3 length: 11 amino acids. Germline CDR1 DFQATT, CDR2 SNEGSKA (reference sequence). Presence of unique molecular identifiers characterized the TCR beta cDNA libraries. Roughly 500,000 cDNA molecules were obtained per 1 to 10 million input T cells. From the PCR reads, TCRdb called clonotypes with MiXCR, one entry per CDR3 protein. The data show approximately 630,000 distinct CDR3 sequences, roughly three fifths seen once. Study findings and constraints: The normalized Chao1 diversity of multiple sclerosis patients was significantly lower than that of controls. Samples made in the same batch grouped tightly together by F measure. Higher frequency in patients than in controls was seen for 5 or 6 TRBV segments, with TRBV5-6, TRBV5-1 and TRBV20-1 among them.

The V and J genes are TRBV20-1 and TRBJ2-1; TRBD2 might be the D (6 bases). This receptor was identified in a girl between 2 and 10 years old with multiple sclerosis. Sequencing used blood. CDR3 DNA sequence: TGCAGCGCTGGGGGGTACAATGAGCAGTTCTTC. This gives the protein CSAGGYNEQFF.